A single sample is the source of the 17 T cell receptor beta chains below, sequenced in a study of blood T cell repertoires in COVID-19. Assay: immunoSEQ multiplex PCR; the TCRdb copy retains only in-frame clones and omits some. The repertoire consists of almost 300,000 clones, with around nine tenths occurring once and the leading ten covering around 10%. Sequenced input: peripheral blood. These receptors came from a woman aged 25-40 years with COVID-19, enrolled during active disease.

The rearrangement uses TRBV19 and TRBJ1-5, with D unclear. V lost 0 bases and J 0 bases, leaving 6 bases between the germline ends. Germline V gene sequence: CDR1 LNHDA, CDR2 SQIVND (reference sequence). This CDR3 has 15 residues. The DNA for the CDR3 is TGTGCCAGTAGTATAGAGCAGAATAGCAATCAGCCCCAGCATTTT. Protein product: CASSIEQNSNQPQHF. Together with reference TRBV19 and TRBJ1-5, the CDR3 gives the full variable domain: DGGITQSPKYLFRKEGQNVTLSCEQNLNHDAMYWYRQDPGQGLRLIYYSQIVNDFQKGDIAEGYSVSREKKESFPLTVTSAQKNPTAFYLCASSIEQNSNQPQHFGDGTRLSIL.

The chain links TRBV6-5 to TRBJ2-3, with TRBD1 identical over 7 bases. This CDR3 has 15 residues. Trimming removed 4 bases from V and 5 bases from J; junction bases left unmatched: 9. Per germline, CDR1 MNHEY and CDR2 SVGAGI. In nucleotides, the CDR3 is TGTGCCAGCAGTTCGGGACAGTTATCGAGAGATACGCAGTATTTT. The encoded protein is CASSSGQLSRDTQYF.

This chain links TRBV7-9 with TRBJ2-1, with 12 bases matching TRBD2. Unmatched junction bases numbered 9, after V lost 3 bases and J lost 6 bases. Germline V gene data show CDR1 as SEHNR and CDR2 as FQNEAQ (reference sequence). CDR3 length: 17 residues. The CDR3 coding sequence is TGTGCCAGCAGCTTCACTAGCGGGGGGCCCCCAGGCAATGAGCAGTTCTTC. This translates into CASSFTSGGPPGNEQFF.

This chain links TRBV11-2 with TRBJ2-1, with 8 bases identical to TRBD2. Trimming took 3 bases from V and 7 from J; bases not matched to a gene: 8. Germline V CDR1 and CDR2: SGHAT, FQNNGV. The CDR3 runs 15 residues. The CDR3 nucleotides are TGTGCCAGCAGCTTGATGATAGCGGGGATAAATGAGCAGTTCTTC. Encoded protein: CASSLMIAGINEQFF.

The chain recombines TRBV14 with TRBJ1-1; 9 bases are a match to TRBD1. From germline, CDR1 is SGHDN and CDR2 FVKESK. The CDR3 has 14 residues. The V gene end was trimmed by 4 bases and the J gene end by 4 bases; junction bases not matched to a gene: 4. CDR3 sequence: CASSRQGGGTEAFF. The CDR3 coding sequence is TGTGCCAGCAGCCGACAGGGGGGGGGCACTGAAGCTTTCTTT.

J is TRBJ1-2 and V is TRBV3-1 (or the pseudogene TRBV3-2); TRBD1 matches 10 bases. The CDR3 runs 16 residues. With 3 bases clipped from V and 8 bases from J, the junction kept 12 bases outside the gene matches. The V gene's germline CDR1 is LGHDT and CDR2 YNNKEL (reference sequence). The CDR3 sequence: CASSQGGTGDVWGYTF. In DNA form, the CDR3 reads TGTGCCAGCAGCCAGGGCGGGACAGGGGATGTGTGGGGCTACACCTTC.

This chain connects TRBV4-1 to TRBJ1-5, with 7 nucleotides matching TRBD1. The V and J ends lost 0 bases and 8 bases, in that order; junction bases with no gene match: 10. Germline V gives CDR1 MGHRA, CDR2 YSYEKL. This CDR3 spans 16 amino acids. CDR3 sequence reads: CASSQERVGGLEPQHF. The CDR3 bases are TGCGCCAGCAGCCAAGAACGTGTAGGGGGCTTGGAGCCCCAGCATTTT.

This clone appeared once. The J gene is TRBJ1-1, the V gene TRBV7-9, with TRBD1 matching over 9 bases. The CDR3 loop spans 15 amino acids. V lost 1 base, J lost 1 base, and 1 base stayed unmatched. Per the germline V gene, CDR1 is SEHNR and CDR2 is FQNEAQ (reference sequence). The CDR3 region is CASSLETGGNTEAFF. The CDR3 DNA is TGTGCCAGCAGCTTAGAGACAGGGGGGAACACTGAAGCTTTCTTT.

The chain is built from TRBV12-5 and TRBJ1-6; 7 nucleotides match TRBD1. This CDR3 is built from 13 residues. The ends lost 1 base at V and 10 bases at J; junction bases unmatched: 1. Germline-derived CDR1 and CDR2 are LGHNT and FRNRAP. In DNA form, the CDR3 reads TGTGCTAGTGGTTTGGAAGGGGGCTCACCCCTCCACTTT. Amino acid sequence: CASGLEGGSPLHF.

The V gene is TRBV19, the J gene TRBJ1-5; D is ambiguous. CDR3 size: 16 residues. Trimming removed 1 base from V and 6 bases from J, with 16 bases in between. Germline CDR1 LNHDA, CDR2 SQIVND (reference sequence). The CDR3 DNA is TGTGCCAGTAGTATAGGCGGGGTCGGTTTTTTTCAGCCCCAGCATTTT. This codes for CASSIGGVGFFQPQHF.

The chain joins TRBV24-1 to TRBJ2-2; TRBD1 is a possible D gene (6 bases). The V end lost 6 bases, the J end lost 6 bases, and 10 bases lay between the germline ends. In germline, CDR1 is KGHDR, CDR2 SFDVKD. CDR3 length: 13 residues. The CDR3 DNA is TGTGCCACCAGTCATAGGGGGTCCGGGGAGCTGTTTTTT. This gives the protein CATSHRGSGELFF.

This clone appeared once. The chain has TRBV6-5 and TRBJ1-1, with a tentative D call TRBD1 (6 bases). V was trimmed by 0 bases and J by 4 bases, leaving 9 bases between them. CDR3 length: 14 amino acids. Germline CDR1 and CDR2: MNHEY and SVGAGI. CDR3 nucleotide sequence: TGTGCCAGCAGTTACTCCGGGACAAGCACTGAAGCTTTCTTT. It is translated as CASSYSGTSTEAFF.

This clone was seen a single time. This chain joins TRBV5-4 and TRBJ1-1; tentatively, D is TRBD1 (6 bases). The V end was cut by 1 base, the J end by 3 bases, with 7 bases between. The CDR3 totals 13 residues. Germline CDR1 reads SGHNT; CDR2 reads YYREEE (reference sequence). This CDR3 is CASSLWGHTEAFF. As DNA, the CDR3 is TGTGCCAGCAGCTTGTGGGGGCACACTGAAGCTTTCTTT.

The chain is built from TRBV5-1 and TRBJ1-5; D unresolved. This CDR3 spans 13 amino acids. V was pared by 2 bases and J by 6 bases, with 9 bases between. The germline V gene encodes CDR1 SGHRS and CDR2 YFSETQ. CDR3 nucleotide sequence: TGCGCCAGCAGCTTCGGGGAGAGTCAGCCCCAGCATTTT. Protein sequence: CASSFGESQPQHF.

V gene TRBV5-5 combines with J gene TRBJ1-3, with 7 bases aligning to TRBD1. Per germline, CDR1 SGHKS and CDR2 YYEKEE (reference sequence). The CDR3 extends over 16 amino acids. The V gene end was trimmed by 4 bases and the J gene end by 4 bases; junction bases not matched to a gene: 11. CDR3 loop: CASSPGGTGAGNTIYF. In DNA form, the CDR3 reads TGTGCCAGCAGCCCCGGGGGTACAGGGGCCGGAAACACCATATATTTT.

This sequence joins TRBV6-4 and TRBJ2-3, with TRBD1 matching 10 bases. J gave up 1 base and V 2 bases, and 0 bases lay outside the gene matches. The CDR3 has 15 amino acids. Germline lookup yields CDR1 MRHNA and CDR2 SNTAGT. The DNA for the CDR3 is TGTGCCAGCAGTGACGGGACAGGGGGCACAGATACGCAGTATTTT. Translating gives CASSDGTGGTDTQYF.

The chain has TRBV4-2 and TRBJ2-1, with a possible D match to TRBD2 (6 bases). The CDR3 is 13 residues long. CDR1 and CDR2 from the germline V gene are LGHNA and YNFKEQ. V was clipped by 2 bases and J by 9 bases, with 11 bases between them. DNA for the CDR3: TGTGCCAGCAGCCAATCACTAGCCGGTGAGCAGTTCTTC. This codes for CASSQSLAGEQFF.